This T cell receptor beta chain originates from a study of shared clonotypes between healthy human individuals. The donors were adults (healthy and HIV-negative) with no recent acute infections or vaccinations. TCRdb's table, derived via immunoSEQ multiplex PCR, lists solely in-frame clones and lacks some. Of 950,000 to 1,200,000 clones in the sample, around three quarters were seen once. Germline V lookup: CDR1 KGHSH, CDR2 LQKENI. The CDR3 runs to 15 residues. Trimming cost V 6 bases and J 4 bases; bases outside gene matches: 11. Source material: memory CD4+ T cells from PBMCs. Subset meaning: CD45RA-negative fraction. The source of this sequence is a man between 18 and 29 years old in good health. Some clones in this sample may be carry-over from other donors' samples. J is TRBJ1-2 and V is TRBV18; 7 positions match TRBD1. The CDR3 DNA follows: TGTGCCAGCTCGTCACTCCCGGGACAGCCCTATGGCTACACCTTC. It encodes CASSSLPGQPYGYTF.